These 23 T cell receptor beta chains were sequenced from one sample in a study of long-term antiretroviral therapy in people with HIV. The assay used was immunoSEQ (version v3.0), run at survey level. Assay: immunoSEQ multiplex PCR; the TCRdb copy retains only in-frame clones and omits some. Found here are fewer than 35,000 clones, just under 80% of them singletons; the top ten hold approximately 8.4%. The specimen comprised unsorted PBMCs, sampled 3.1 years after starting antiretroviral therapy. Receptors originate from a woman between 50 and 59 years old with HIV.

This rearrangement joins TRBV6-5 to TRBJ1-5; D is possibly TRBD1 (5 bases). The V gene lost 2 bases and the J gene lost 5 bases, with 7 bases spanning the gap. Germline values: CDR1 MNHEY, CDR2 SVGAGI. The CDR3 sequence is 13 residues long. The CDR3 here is CASSYRGDQPQHF. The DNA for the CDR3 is TGTGCCAGCAGTTACAGGGGAGATCAGCCCCAGCATTTT.

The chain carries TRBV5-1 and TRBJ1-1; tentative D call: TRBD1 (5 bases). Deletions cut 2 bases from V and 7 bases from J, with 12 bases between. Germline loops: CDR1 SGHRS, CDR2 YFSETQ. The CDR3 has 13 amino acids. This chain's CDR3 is CASSFRPGLEAFF. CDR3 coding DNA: TGCGCCAGCAGCTTCCGTCCGGGACTTGAAGCTTTCTTT.

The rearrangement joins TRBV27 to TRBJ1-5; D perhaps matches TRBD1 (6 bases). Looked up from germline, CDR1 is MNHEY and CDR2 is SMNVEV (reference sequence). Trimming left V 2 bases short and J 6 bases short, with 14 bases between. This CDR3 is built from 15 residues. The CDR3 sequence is CASSLEGRGGQPQHF. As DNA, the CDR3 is TGTGCCAGCAGTTTAGAGGGACGAGGGGGTCAGCCCCAGCATTTT.

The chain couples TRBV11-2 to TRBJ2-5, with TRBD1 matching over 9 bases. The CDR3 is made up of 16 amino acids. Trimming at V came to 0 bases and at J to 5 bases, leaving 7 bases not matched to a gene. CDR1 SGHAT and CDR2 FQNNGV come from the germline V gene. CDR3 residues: CASSLDGQGKRETQYF. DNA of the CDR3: TGTGCCAGCAGCTTAGACGGACAGGGGAAGAGGGAGACCCAGTACTTC.

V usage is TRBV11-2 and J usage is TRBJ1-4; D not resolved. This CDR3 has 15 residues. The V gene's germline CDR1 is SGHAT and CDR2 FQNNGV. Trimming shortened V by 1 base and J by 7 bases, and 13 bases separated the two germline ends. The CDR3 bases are TGTGCCAGCAGCTTAGGGAGGAGCCCTCTTGAAAAACTGTTTTTT. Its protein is CASSLGRSPLEKLFF.

Here the CDR3 reads CASSLTGAPGETQYF. CDR3 coding DNA: TGCGCCAGCAGCCTGACAGGGGCACCGGGGGAGACCCAGTACTTC. The rearrangement links TRBV4-1 to TRBJ2-5; 8 nucleotides line up with TRBD1. CDR1 is MGHRA and CDR2 is YSYEKL in the germline V gene. The V gene end was trimmed by 4 bases and the J gene end by 5 bases; junction bases not matched to a gene: 9. This CDR3 spans 15 amino acids.

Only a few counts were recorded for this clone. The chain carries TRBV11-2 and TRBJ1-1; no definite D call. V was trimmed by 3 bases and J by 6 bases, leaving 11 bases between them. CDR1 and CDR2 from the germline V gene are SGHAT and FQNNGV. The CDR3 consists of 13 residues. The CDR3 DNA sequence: TGTGCCAGCAGCTTCCTTTTGACACCTGAAGCTTTCTTT. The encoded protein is CASSFLLTPEAFF. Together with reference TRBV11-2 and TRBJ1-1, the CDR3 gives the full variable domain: EAGVAQSPRYKIIEKRQSVAFWCNPISGHATLYWYQQILGQGPKLLIQFQNNGVVDDSQLPKDRFSAERLKGVDSTLKIQPAKLEDSAVYLCASSFLLTPEAFFGQGTRLTVV.

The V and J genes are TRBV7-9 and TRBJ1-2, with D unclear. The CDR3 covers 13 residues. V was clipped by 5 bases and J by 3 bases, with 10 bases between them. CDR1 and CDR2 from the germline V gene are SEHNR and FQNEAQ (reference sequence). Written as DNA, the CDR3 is TGTGCCAGCAGCACTCAGACGGACTATGGCTACACCTTC. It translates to CASSTQTDYGYTF.

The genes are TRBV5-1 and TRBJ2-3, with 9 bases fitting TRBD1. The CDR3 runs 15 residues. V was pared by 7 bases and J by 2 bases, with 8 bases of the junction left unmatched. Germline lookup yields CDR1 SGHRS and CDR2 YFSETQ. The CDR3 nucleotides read TGCGCCAGCGTCCACGGACAGGGGCTCACAGATACGCAGTATTTT. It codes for CASVHGQGLTDTQYF.

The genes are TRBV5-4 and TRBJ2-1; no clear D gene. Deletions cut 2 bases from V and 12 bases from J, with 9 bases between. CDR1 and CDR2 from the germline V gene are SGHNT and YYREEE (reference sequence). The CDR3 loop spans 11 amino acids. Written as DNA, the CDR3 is TGTGCCAGCAGCTTAGTAGGCTCGCAGTTCTTC. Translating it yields CASSLVGSQFF.

CDR3 in DNA: TGTGCCAGCAGTGGAGGGGAGGCTGGACCCGGTTTATGGCAGTTCTTC. Encoded protein: CASSGGEAGPGLWQFF. V gene TRBV6-1 combines with J gene TRBJ2-1, with D maybe TRBD2 (6 bases). The germline V and J ends were trimmed by 4 bases and 12 bases, with 25 bases remaining between them. Germline V gives CDR1 MNHNS, CDR2 SASEGT. This CDR3 contains 16 residues.

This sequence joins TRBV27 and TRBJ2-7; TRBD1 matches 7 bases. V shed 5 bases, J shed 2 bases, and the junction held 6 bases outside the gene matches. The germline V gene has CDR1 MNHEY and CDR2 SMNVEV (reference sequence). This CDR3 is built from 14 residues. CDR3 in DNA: TGTGCCAGCAGTCCACGGGACAGAGCCTACGAGCAGTACGTC. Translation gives CASSPRDRAYEQYV.

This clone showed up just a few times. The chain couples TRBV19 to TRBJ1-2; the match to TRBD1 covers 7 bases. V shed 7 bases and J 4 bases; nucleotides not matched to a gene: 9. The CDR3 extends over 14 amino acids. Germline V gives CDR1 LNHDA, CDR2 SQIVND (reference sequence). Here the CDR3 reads CASINRGSTYGYTF. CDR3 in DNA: TGTGCCAGTATAAACAGGGGATCAACCTATGGCTACACCTTC.

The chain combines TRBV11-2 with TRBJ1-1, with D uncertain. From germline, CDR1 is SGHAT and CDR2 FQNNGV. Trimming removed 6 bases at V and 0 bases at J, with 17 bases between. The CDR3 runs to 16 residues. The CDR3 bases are TGTGCCAGCAGAGAGAACGGATGGGTGATGAACACTGAAGCTTTCTTT. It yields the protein CASRENGWVMNTEAFF.

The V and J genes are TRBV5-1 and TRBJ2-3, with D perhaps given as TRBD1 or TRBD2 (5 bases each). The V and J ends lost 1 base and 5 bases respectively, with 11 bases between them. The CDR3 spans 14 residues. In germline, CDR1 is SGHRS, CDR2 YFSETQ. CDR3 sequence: CASSLIIGGDTQYF. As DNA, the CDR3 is TGCGCCAGCAGCTTGATCATTGGGGGAGATACGCAGTATTTT.

The CDR3 bases are TGTGCCAGCAGTTTAGGCAGTCAGACAGATACGCAGTATTTT. This translates into CASSLGSQTDTQYF. The V and J genes are TRBV27 and TRBJ2-3, with D unresolved. The CDR3 covers 14 residues. Germline-derived CDR1 and CDR2 are MNHEY and SMNVEV (reference sequence). Trimming shortened V by 2 bases and J by 3 bases, and 9 bases separated the two germline ends.

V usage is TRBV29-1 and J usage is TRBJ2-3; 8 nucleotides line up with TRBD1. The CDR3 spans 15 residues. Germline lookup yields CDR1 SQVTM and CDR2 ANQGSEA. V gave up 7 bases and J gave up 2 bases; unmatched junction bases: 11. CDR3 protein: CSGSRGRLFTDTQYF. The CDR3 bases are TGCAGCGGCTCCAGGGGGCGGCTTTTCACAGATACGCAGTATTTT.

The CDR3 DNA is TGTGCCAGCAGCCCTCGACCCCACAGCGATCTCAATGAGCAGTTCTTC. Translating it yields CASSPRPHSDLNEQFF. V is TRBV5-6 and J is TRBJ2-1; unclear D gene. Looked up from germline, CDR1 is SGHDT and CDR2 is YYEEEE. V was cut by 4 bases and J by 6 bases, with 20 bases left in between. The CDR3 is made up of 16 amino acids. Filled out from reference TRBV5-6 and TRBJ2-1, the complete variable domain reads DAGVTQSPTHLIKTRGQQVTLRCSPKSGHDTVSWYQQALGQGPQFIFQYYEEEERQRGNFPDRFSGHQFPNYSSELNVNALLLGDSALYLCASSPRPHSDLNEQFFGPGTRLTVL.

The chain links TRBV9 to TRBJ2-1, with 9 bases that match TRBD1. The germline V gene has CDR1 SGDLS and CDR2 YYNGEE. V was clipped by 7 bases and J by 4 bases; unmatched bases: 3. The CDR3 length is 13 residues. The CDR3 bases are TGTGCCAGCTCCGGGACAGGGTACAATGAGCAGTTCTTC. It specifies CASSGTGYNEQFF.

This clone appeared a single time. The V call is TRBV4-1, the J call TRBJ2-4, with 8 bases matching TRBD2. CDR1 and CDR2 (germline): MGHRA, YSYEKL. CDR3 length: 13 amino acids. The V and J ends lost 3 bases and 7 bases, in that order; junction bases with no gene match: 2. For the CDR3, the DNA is TGCGCCAGCAGCCAGTCGGGGGGGAACATTCAGTACTTC. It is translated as CASSQSGGNIQYF.

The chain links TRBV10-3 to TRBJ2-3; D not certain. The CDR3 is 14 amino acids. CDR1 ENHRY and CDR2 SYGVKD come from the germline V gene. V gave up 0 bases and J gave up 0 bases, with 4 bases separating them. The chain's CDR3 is CAISESGSTDTQYF. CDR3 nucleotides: TGTGCCATCAGTGAGTCAGGCAGCACAGATACGCAGTATTTT.

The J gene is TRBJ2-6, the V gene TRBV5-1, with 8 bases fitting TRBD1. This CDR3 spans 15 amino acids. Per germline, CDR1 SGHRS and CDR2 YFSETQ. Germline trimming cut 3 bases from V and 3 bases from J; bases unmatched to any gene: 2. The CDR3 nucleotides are TGCGCCAGCAGCTCGACAGGGGATGGGGCCAACGTCCTGACTTTC. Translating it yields CASSSTGDGANVLTF. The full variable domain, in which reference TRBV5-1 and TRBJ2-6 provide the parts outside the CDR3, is KAGVTQTPRYLIKTRGQQVTLSCSPISGHRSVSWYQQTPGQGLQFLFEYFSETQRNKGNFPGRFSGRQFSNSRSEMNVSTLELGDSALYLCASSSTGDGANVLTFGAGSRLTVL.

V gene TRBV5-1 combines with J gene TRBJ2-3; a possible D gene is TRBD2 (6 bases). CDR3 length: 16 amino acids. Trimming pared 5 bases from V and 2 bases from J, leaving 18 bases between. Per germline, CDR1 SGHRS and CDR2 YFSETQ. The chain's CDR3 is CASRRFGGELTDTQYF. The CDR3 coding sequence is TGCGCCAGCAGGCGGTTTGGCGGGGAACTCACAGATACGCAGTATTTT.